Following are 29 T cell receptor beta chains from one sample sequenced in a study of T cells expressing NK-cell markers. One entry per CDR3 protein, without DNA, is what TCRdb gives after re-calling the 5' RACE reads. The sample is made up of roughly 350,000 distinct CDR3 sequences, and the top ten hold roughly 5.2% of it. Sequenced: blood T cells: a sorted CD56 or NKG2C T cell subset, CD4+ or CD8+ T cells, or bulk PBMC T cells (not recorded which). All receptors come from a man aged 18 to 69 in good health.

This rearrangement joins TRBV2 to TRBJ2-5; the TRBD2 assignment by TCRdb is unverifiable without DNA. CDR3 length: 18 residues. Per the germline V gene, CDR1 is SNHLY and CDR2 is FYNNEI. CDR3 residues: CAIISGGGGALWQETQYF.

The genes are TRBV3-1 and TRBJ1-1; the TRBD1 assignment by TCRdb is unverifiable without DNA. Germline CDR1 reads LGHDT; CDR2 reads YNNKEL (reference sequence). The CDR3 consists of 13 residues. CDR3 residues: CASNTGGNTEAFF. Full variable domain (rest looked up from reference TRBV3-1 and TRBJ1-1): DTAVSQTPKYLVTQMGNDKSIKCEQNLGHDTMYWYKQDSKKFLKIMFSYNNKELIINETVPNRFSPKSPDKAHLNLHINSLELGDSAVYFCASNTGGNTEAFFGQGTRLTVV.

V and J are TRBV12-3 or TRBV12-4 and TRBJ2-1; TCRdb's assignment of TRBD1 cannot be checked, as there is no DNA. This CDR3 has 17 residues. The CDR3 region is CASSTTSPGQNSNEQFF.

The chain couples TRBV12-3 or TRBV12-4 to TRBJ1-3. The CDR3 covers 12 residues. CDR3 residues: CASSFYGNTIYF.

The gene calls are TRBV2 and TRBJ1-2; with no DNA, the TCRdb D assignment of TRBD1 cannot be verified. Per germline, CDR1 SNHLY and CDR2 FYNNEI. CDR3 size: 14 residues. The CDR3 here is CASSDGTRRYGYTF. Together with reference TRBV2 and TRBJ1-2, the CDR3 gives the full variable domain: EPEVTQTPSHQVTQMGQEVILRCVPISNHLYFYWYRQILGQKVEFLVSFYNNEISEKSEIFDDQFSVERPDGSNFTLKIRSTKLEDSAMYFCASSDGTRRYGYTFGSGTRLTVV.

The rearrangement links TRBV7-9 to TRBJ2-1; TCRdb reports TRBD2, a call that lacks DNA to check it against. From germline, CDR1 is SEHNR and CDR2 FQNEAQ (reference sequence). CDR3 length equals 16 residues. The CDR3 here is CASSPSTSGGNNEQFF.

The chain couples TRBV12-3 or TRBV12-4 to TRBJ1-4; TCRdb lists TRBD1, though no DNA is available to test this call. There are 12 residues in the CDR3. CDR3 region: CASRRGYEKLFF.

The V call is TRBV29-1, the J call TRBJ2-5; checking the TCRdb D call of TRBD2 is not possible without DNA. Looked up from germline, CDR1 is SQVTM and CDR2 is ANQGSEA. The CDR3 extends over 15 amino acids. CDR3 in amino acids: CSVEAPSGRYETQYF.

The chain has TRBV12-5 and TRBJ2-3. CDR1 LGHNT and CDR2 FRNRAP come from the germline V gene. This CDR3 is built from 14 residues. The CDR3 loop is CASGFGLDTDTQYF.

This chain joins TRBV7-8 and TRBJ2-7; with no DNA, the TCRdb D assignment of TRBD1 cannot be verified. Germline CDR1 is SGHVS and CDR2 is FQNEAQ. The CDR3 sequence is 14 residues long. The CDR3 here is CASSSGWTGREQYF.

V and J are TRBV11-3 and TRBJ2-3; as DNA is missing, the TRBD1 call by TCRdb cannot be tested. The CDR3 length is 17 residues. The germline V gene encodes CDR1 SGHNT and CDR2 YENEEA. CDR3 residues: CASSLGVTPTGTDTQYF.

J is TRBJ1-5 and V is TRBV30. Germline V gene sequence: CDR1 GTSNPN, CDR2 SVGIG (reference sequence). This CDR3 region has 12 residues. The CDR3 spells CAWSVGLGPQHF.

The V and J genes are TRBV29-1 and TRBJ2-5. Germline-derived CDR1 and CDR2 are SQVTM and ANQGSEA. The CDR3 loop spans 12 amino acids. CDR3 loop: CSVSHGKETQYF.

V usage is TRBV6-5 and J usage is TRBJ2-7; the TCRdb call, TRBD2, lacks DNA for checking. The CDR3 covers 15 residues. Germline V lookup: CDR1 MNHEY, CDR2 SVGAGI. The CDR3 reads CASSHEGTSLSKQYF.

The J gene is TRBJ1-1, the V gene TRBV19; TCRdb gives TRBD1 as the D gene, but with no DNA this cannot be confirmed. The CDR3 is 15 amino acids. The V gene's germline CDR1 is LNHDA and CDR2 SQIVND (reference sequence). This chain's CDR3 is CASSIGQGTPGEAFF. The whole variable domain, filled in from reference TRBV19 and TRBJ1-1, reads DGGITQSPKYLFRKEGQNVTLSCEQNLNHDAMYWYRQDPGQGLRLIYYSQIVNDFQKGDIAEGYSVSREKKESFPLTVTSAQKNPTAFYLCASSIGQGTPGEAFFGQGTRLTVV.

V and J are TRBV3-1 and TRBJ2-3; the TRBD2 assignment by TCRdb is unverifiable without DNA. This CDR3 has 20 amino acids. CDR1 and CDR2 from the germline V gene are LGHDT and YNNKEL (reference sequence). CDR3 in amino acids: CASSQGLAGGRRVFADTQYF.

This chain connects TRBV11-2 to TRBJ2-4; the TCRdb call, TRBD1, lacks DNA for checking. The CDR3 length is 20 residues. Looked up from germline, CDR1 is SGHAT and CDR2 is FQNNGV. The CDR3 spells CASSLTIGGTGLFTKNIQYF.

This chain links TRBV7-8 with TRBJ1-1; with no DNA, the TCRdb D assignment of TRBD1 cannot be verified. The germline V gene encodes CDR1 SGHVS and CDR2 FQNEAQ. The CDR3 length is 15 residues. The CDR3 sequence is CASSSQGAQGTEAFF.

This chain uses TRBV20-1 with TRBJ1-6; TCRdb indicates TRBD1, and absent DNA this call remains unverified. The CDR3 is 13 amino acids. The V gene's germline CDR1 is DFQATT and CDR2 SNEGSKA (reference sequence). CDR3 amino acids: CSAARDRASPLHF.

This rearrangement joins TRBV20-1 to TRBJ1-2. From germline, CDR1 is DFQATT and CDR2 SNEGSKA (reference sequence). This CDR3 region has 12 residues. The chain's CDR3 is CSAYKGDYGYTF.

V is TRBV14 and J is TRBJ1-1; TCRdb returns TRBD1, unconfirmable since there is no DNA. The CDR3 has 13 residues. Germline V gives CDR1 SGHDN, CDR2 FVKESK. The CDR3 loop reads CASSQSGQSEAFF.

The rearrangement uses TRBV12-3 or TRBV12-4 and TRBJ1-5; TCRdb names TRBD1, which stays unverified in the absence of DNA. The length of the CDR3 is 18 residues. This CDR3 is CASSLGLIGGSGNQPQHF.

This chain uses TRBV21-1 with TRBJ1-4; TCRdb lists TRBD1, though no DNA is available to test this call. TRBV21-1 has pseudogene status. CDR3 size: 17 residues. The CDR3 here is CASSKGQGSSHNEKLFF.

This CDR3 reads CASSYSLAGENTGELFF. The V call is TRBV6-2 or TRBV6-3, the J call TRBJ2-2; no DNA is available, so the TRBD2 call from TCRdb remains unchecked. The V gene's germline CDR1 is MNHEY and CDR2 SVGEGT. CDR3 length: 17 amino acids.

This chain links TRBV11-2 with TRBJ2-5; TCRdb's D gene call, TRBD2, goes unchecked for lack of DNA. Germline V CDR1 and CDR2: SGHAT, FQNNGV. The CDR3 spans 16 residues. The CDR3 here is CASSPSTTSGGETQYF.

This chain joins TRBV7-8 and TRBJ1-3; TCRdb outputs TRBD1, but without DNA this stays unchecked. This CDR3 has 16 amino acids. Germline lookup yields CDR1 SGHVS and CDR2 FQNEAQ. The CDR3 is CASSYRTELSGNTIYF.

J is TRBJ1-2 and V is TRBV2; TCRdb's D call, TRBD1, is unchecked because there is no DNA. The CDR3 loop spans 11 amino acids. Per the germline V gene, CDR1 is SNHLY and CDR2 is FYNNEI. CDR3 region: CASRGEHGYTF.

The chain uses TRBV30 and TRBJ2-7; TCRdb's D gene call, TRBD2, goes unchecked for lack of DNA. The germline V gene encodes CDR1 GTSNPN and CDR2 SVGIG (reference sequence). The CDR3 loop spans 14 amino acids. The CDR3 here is CAWSGRPLFYEQYF.

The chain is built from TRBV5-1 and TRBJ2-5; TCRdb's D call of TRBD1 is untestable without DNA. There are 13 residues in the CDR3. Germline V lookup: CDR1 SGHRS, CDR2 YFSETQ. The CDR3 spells CASSSGGQETQYF.